The text below deals with one T cell receptor beta chain. Authors' analysis steps: Reference gene primer amplification in the assay estimated nucleated cell counts. The repertoire was sequenced with immunoSEQ multiplex PCR; TCRdb's copy has only in-frame clones and lacks some. D and trimming come from the DNA, and the V and J calls and clone size come from that table. The sample lists around 120,000 clones; about 87% were seen once. This sample was taken from a study of blood T cell repertoires in COVID-19. Study-wide background: Sites across the United States, Italy and Spain contributed samples from acute and convalescent COVID-19. From T cells, B-cell-depleted T cells, or PBMCs came the material, which was cDNA or gDNA.

The CDR3 spans 15 residues. Trimming left V 7 bases short and J 2 bases short, with 15 bases between. Germline-derived CDR1 and CDR2 are ENHRY and SYGVKD. This clonotype was obtained from a woman between 65 and 79 years old with acute or convalescent COVID-19. The chain couples TRBV10-3 to TRBJ1-5; D is unclear. The source material was peripheral blood. CDR3 loop: CAINPDKICNQPQHF. CDR3 bases: TGTGCCATCAACCCCGACAAGATCTGCAATCAGCCCCAGCATTTT.